The clone carrying this TCR beta chain turned up a few times. The sample comes from a study of blood T cell repertoires in COVID-19. Sequencing was performed with immunoSEQ multiplex PCR; in TCRdb, only in-frame clones are kept and a portion is missing. The sample carries about 140,000 clones, approximately 78% recorded once. This clonotype was sampled from a woman at least 80 years old with acute or convalescent COVID-19. Sequenced sample: peripheral blood.

CDR3 sequence reads: CASSLYRRERGDGYTF. As DNA, the CDR3 is TGTGCCAGCAGCTTATATAGGAGGGAAAGAGGTGATGGCTACACCTTC. This chain connects TRBV5-6 to TRBJ1-2; D call uncertain. Looked up from germline, CDR1 is SGHDT and CDR2 is YYEEEE. V lost 2 bases and J 6 bases, leaving 20 bases between the germline ends. The CDR3 covers 16 residues.